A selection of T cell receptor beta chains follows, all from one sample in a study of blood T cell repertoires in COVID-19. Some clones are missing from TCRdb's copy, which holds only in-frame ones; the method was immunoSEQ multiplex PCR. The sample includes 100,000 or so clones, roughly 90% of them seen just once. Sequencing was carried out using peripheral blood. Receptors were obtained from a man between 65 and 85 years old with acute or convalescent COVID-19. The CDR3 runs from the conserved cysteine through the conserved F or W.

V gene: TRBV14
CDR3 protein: CASSHLVTGGADTQYF

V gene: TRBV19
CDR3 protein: CASSPDRAANTEAFF

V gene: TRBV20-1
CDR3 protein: CSARDSYGYTF

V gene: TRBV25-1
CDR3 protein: CASSEGLAVNTQYF

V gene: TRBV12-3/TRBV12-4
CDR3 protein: CASTTRGHGYTF

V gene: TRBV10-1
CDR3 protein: CASSESQGNTEAFF

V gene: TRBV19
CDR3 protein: CASSLYNEQFF

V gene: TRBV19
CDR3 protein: CASSIPYRGYQPQHF

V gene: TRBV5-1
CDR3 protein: CASSYSAGTGVNGYTF

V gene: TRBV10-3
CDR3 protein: CAISDSGTYNSPLHF

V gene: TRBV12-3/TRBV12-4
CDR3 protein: CASSPTGKLFF

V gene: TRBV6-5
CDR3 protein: CASSYSGGQTTDTQYF

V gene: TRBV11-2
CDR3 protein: CASSLYSPGQGRGSPLHF

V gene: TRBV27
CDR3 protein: CASSLGGGLNTEAFF

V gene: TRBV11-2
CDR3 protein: CASSPDGLMNTEAFF

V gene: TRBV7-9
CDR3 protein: CASSSRRVDYGYTF

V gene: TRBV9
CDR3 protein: CASSVGLASHTGELFF

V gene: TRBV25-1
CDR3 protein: CASSEPGRNQPQHF

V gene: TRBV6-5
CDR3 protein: CASRGGASNQPQHF

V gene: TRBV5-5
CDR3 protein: CASSGPLTGGPYEQYF

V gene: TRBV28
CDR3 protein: CASSPWGRETQYF

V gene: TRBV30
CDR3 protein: CAWNWRGGGNEQFF

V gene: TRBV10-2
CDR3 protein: CASSGTSYGYTF

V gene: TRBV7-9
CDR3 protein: CASNYEFNTEAFF

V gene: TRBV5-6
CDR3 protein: CASSSQGSYGYTF

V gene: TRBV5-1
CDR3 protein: CASSLGEVNSRGYTF

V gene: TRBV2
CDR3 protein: CASSERSDTEAFF

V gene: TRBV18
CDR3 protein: CASPPGRAERAFF

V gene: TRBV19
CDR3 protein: CASLGVAGAKNIQYF

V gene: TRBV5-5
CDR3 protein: CASSRTGEVRNEQFF

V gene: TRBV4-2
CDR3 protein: CASSHGTVGEKLFF

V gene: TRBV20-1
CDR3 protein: CSASLSGSMPDTQYF

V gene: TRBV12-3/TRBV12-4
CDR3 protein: CASSNRLDTQYF

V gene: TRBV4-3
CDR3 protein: CASSQTTGGYEQYF

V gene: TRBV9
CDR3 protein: CASSVDGGLAYYGYTF

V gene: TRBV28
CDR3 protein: CASTGSWDTQYF

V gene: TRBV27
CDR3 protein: CASSFQITGVEGQPQHF

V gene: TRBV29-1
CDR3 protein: CSVVVREQYF

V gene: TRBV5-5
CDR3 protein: CASSLGRDSRSSTDTQYF

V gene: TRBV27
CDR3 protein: CASSLLAGGRFTEAFF

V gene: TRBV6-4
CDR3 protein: CASSEWMEGSNQPQHF

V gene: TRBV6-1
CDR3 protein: CASSEGTGRTYEQYF

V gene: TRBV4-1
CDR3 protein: CASSQGRLAGGPHYNEQFF